This TCR beta chain was profiled in a study of human versus mouse CDR3 diversity and MHC coevolution. Comment on this clone: Its cognate antigen is unknown.

Cells were CD45RO-negative CD62L-positive naive CD4 T cells sorted from PBMCs. V shed 6 bases, J shed 1 base, and the junction held 8 bases outside the gene matches. The germline gives CDR1 MNHEY, CDR2 SVGAGI. CDR3 size: 15 residues. Method: immunoSEQ multiplex PCR; TCRdb's copy keeps in-frame clones and lacks some. In the table there are tens of thousands of clones, 93% of which are singletons. Overall study findings and caveats: In humans, T-cell selection involved roughly six MHC II alleles. Clonal inequality was lowest in most of the three human donors.

This receptor was taken from a person between 25 and 69 years old in good health. V is TRBV6-5 and J is TRBJ2-7; 8 bases map to TRBD1. Sequencing used naive CD4+ T cells from blood. Sample subset: CD45RO-negative CD62L-positive naive CD4 T cells. This CDR3 reads CASRPRDRGSYEQYF. CDR3 DNA sequence: TGTGCCAGCAGACCCCGTGACAGGGGTTCCTACGAGCAGTACTTC.